This TCR beta chain was recovered during a study of T cell changes during pregnancy in multiple sclerosis. TCRdb keeps only in-frame clones here, not all; method: immunoSEQ multiplex PCR. The table has nearly 60,000 clones, 91% seen once; the top ten hold around 0.5%. The sequence derives from a female donor in good health, enrolled as a control in a pregnancy study. Source: CD4+ T cells from peripheral blood mononuclear cells, taken after pregnancy.

The CDR3 protein is CASSWVSSGFGKAYEQYF. CDR3 nucleotide sequence: TGTGCCAGCAGTTGGGTCAGTAGCGGGTTCGGTAAAGCCTACGAGCAGTACTTC. This chain uses TRBV2 with TRBJ2-7; TRBD2 aligns across 7 bases. This CDR3 spans 18 amino acids. Germline V CDR1 and CDR2: SNHLY, FYNNEI. V shed 5 bases, J shed 2 bases, and the junction held 18 bases outside the gene matches.